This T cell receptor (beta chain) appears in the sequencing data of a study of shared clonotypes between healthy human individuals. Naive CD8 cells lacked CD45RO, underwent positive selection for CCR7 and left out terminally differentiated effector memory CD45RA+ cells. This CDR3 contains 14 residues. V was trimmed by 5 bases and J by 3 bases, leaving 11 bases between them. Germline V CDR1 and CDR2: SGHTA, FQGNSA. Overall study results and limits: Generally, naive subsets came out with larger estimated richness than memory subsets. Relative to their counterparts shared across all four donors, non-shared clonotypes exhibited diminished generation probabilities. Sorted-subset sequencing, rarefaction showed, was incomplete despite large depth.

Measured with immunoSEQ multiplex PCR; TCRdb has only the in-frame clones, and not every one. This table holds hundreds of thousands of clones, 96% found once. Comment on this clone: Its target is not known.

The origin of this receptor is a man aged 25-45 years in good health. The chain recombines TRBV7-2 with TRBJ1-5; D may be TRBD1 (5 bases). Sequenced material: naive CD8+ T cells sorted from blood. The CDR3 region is CASSLPGSNQPQHF. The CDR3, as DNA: TGTGCCAGCAGCCTCCCAGGGTCCAATCAGCCCCAGCATTTT.